The 15 T cell receptor beta chains below were found in one sample sequenced in a study of T cells in narcolepsy. Some clones are missing from TCRdb's copy, which holds only in-frame ones; the method was immunoSEQ multiplex PCR. The repertoire has approximately 31,000 clones, around 80% of them found once; the top ten carry around 1.3%. The specimen sequenced was CD45RA- memory CD4+ T cells from PBMCs. These receptors originate from a human donor with narcolepsy.

This clone was seen only a few times. The chain links TRBV7-9 to TRBJ2-1, with a weak D call TRBD2 (6 bases). This CDR3 is 17 amino acids long. CDR1 and CDR2 from the germline V gene are SEHNR and FQNEAQ (reference sequence). V was trimmed by 8 bases and J by 8 bases, leaving 28 bases between them. The CDR3 DNA follows: TGTGCCAGCCTGAGGTGGGTGACTAGTGGTGGCGTCGATGAGCAGTTCTTC. Amino acids: CASLRWVTSGGVDEQFF.

The V gene is TRBV28, the J gene TRBJ2-3; no clear D gene. Germline assignment: CDR1 MDHEN and CDR2 SYDVKM. The CDR3 spans 17 residues. Trimming left V 1 base short and J 0 bases short, with 14 bases between. In DNA, the CDR3 is TGTGCCAGCAGTTTATTAATCCGGTCTAAAAGCACAGATACGCAGTATTTT. This translates into CASSLLIRSKSTDTQYF.

The genes are TRBV5-1 and TRBJ2-3, with TRBD2 as a possible D gene (6 bases). CDR1 SGHRS and CDR2 YFSETQ come from the germline V gene. The CDR3 covers 16 residues. The V end lost 0 bases, the J end lost 0 bases, and 11 bases lay between the germline ends. The CDR3 here is CASSLVLGGSTDTQYF. The CDR3 nucleotides are TGCGCCAGCAGCTTGGTCTTGGGGGGTAGCACAGATACGCAGTATTTT.

This chain links TRBV7-8 with TRBJ1-1, with D possibly matching TRBD1 (6 bases). The germline CDR1 and CDR2 sequences are SGHVS and FQNEAQ. This CDR3 has 16 amino acids. The V end lost 0 bases, the J end lost 6 bases, and 17 bases lay between the germline ends. CDR3 sequence: CASSLALDRIPSEAFF. In DNA, the CDR3 is TGTGCCAGCAGCTTAGCGTTGGACAGAATCCCCTCTGAAGCTTTCTTT.

This chain connects TRBV5-5 to TRBJ2-5; D perhaps matches TRBD2 (6 bases). With 0 bases removed from V and 5 bases from J, the gap between germline ends came to 11 bases. Per the germline V gene, CDR1 is SGHKS and CDR2 is YYEKEE (reference sequence). The CDR3 is 14 residues long. CDR3 in amino acids: CASSLAGGGETQYF. The CDR3 DNA sequence: TGTGCCAGCAGCTTGGCCGGGGGAGGTGAGACCCAGTACTTC.

For the CDR3, the DNA is TGTGCCAGCAGCCCTAGGAGACAGAGCTCCTACGAGCAGTACTTC. Protein sequence: CASSPRRQSSYEQYF. The rearrangement joins TRBV7-2 to TRBJ2-7, with TRBD1 as a possible D gene (5 bases). Between the trimmed V and J ends, which lost 5 bases and 0 bases, there was a span of 14 bases. The CDR3 consists of 15 residues. Germline assignment: CDR1 SGHTA and CDR2 FQGNSA. Complete variable domain (other parts from reference TRBV7-2 and TRBJ2-7): GAGVSQSPSNKVTEKGKDVELRCDPISGHTALYWYRQSLGQGLEFLIYFQGNSAPDKSGLPSDRFSAERTGGSVSTLTIQRTQQEDSAVYLCASSPRRQSSYEQYFGPGTRLTVT.

There are a few counts of this clone. One end of the junction does not line up with germline, which may come from a read error. The sample has other DNA sequences that encode this CDR3 too. V is TRBV20-1 and J is TRBJ2-7, with D unresolved. This CDR3 comprises 11 residues. Germline values: CDR1 DFQATT, CDR2 SNEGSKA (reference sequence). CDR3 DNA sequence: TGCAGTGCCAGAGAAGTCTACGAGCAGTACTTC. Its translation is CSAREVYEQYF.

J is TRBJ1-2 and V is TRBV6-1; 8 nucleotides match TRBD1. CDR1 is MNHNS, CDR2 SASEGT, per germline. There are 14 residues in the CDR3. V gave up 1 base and J gave up 9 bases; unmatched junction bases: 7. The CDR3 DNA follows: TGTGCCAGCAGTGAAGGGGGTCGACAGGGGCGCTACACCTTC. Amino acid sequence: CASSEGGRQGRYTF.

The J gene is TRBJ1-1, the V gene TRBV13; D gene unclear. The germline V and J ends were trimmed by 6 bases and 6 bases, with 14 bases remaining between them. The germline CDR1 and CDR2 sequences are PRHDT and FYEKMQ (reference sequence). CDR3 length: 13 amino acids. CDR3 sequence: CASSLSGPAEAFF. DNA for the CDR3: TGTGCCAGCAGTCTTTCAGGTCCCGCTGAAGCTTTCTTT.

The chain is built from TRBV5-1 and TRBJ2-1; D not resolved. In germline, CDR1 is SGHRS, CDR2 YFSETQ. Trimming took 0 bases from V and 6 from J, leaving 13 bases between them. This CDR3 is 15 amino acids long. CDR3 nucleotides: TGCGCCAGCAGCTTGGGCCAGCTATTCTCCAATGAGCAGTTCTTC. It specifies CASSLGQLFSNEQFF.

The chain couples TRBV25-1 to TRBJ1-3; no reliable D call. The V end lost 1 base, the J end lost 0 bases, and 7 bases lay between the germline ends. There are 15 residues in the CDR3. Germline V gene sequence: CDR1 MGHDK, CDR2 SYGVNS. The CDR3 is CASSEFLSSGNTIYF. CDR3 DNA sequence: TGTGCCAGCAGTGAATTTTTAAGCTCTGGAAACACCATATATTTT.

The chain recombines TRBV13 with TRBJ2-3; TRBD2 might be the D (6 bases). The V and J ends lost 4 bases and 2 bases respectively, with 13 bases between them. The CDR3 sequence is 15 residues long. Germline lookup yields CDR1 PRHDT and CDR2 FYEKMQ (reference sequence). In DNA, the CDR3 is TGTGCCAGCAGCTCCCGGGACTCCTACACAGATACGCAGTATTTT. This encodes CASSSRDSYTDTQYF.

The chain is built from TRBV11-2 and TRBJ2-7; 8 positions match TRBD2. The germline gives CDR1 SGHAT, CDR2 FQNNGV. The CDR3 is 15 amino acids. V shed 1 base, J shed 5 bases, and the junction held 7 bases outside the gene matches. The chain's CDR3 is CASSLVPGGGNEQYF. The CDR3 nucleotides read TGTGCCAGCAGCTTAGTGCCCGGGGGGGGAAACGAGCAGTACTTC.

This clone was seen only a few times. The V and J genes are TRBV29-1 and TRBJ1-2; D is perhaps TRBD1 (6 bases). Germline assignment: CDR1 SQVTM and CDR2 ANQGSEA. The V gene lost 3 bases and the J gene lost 8 bases, with 16 bases spanning the gap. CDR3 size: 13 residues. DNA for the CDR3: TGCAGCGTTGATCCACAGGGAACTAGGGGCTACACCTTC. Protein sequence: CSVDPQGTRGYTF.

The DNA of the CDR3 is TGCGCCAGCAGCTTGGCCTCGGGAGGATTTAATGAAAAACTGTTTTTT. Translated: CASSLASGGFNEKLFF. V is TRBV5-1 and J is TRBJ1-4, with no clear D. CDR1 and CDR2 (germline): SGHRS, YFSETQ. Trimming shortened V by 0 bases and J by 4 bases, and 13 bases separated the two germline ends. The CDR3 spans 16 residues.